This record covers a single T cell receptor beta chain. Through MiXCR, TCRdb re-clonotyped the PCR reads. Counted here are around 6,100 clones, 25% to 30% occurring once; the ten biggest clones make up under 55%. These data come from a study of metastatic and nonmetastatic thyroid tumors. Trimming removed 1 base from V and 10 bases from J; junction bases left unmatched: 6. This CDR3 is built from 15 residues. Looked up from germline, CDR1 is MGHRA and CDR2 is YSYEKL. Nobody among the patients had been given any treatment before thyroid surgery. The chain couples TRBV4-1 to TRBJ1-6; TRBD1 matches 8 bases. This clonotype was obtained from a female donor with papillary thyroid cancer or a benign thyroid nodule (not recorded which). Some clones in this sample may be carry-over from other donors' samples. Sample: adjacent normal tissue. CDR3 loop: CASSQGADRASPLHF. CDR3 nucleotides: TGCGCCAGCAGCCAAGGGGCGGACAGGGCATCACCCCTCCACTTT.